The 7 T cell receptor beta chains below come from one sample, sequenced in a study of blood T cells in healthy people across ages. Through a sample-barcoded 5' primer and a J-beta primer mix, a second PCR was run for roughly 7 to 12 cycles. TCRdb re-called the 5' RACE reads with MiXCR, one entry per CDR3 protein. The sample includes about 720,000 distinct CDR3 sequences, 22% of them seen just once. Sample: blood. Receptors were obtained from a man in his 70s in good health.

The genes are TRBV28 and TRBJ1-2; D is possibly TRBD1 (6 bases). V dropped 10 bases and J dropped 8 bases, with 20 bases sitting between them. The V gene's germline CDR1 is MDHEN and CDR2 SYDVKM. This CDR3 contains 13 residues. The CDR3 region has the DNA TGTGCCACCGCTCTCGGGACATTAGTGGGCTACACCTTC. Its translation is CATALGTLVGYTF.

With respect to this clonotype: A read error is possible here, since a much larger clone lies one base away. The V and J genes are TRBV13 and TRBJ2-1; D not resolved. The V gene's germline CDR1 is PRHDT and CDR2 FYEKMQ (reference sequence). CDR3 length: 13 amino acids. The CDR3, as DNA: TGTGCCAGCAGCTTAGTTAGGAGCAATGAGCCGTTCTTC. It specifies CASSLVRSNEPFF.

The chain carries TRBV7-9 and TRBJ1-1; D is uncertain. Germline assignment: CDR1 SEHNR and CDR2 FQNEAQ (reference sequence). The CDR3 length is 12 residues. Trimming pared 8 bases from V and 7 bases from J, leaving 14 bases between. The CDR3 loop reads CASRVAGVEAFF. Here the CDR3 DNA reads TGTGCCAGCCGCGTCGCTGGGGTTGAAGCTTTCTTT.

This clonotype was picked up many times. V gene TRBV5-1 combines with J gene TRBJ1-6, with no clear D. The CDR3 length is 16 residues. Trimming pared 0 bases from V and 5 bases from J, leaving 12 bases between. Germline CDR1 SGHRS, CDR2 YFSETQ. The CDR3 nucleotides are TGCGCCAGCAGCTTGGGATTCTCGGGAGATAATTCACCCCTCCACTTT. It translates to CASSLGFSGDNSPLHF.

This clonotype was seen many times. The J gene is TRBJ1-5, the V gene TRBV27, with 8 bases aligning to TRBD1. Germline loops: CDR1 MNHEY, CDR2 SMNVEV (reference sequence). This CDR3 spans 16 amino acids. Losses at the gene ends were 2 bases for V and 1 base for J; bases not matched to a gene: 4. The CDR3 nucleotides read TGTGCCAGCAGTTTAGCAGGGGGCCGCAGCAATCAGCCCCAGCATTTT. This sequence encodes CASSLAGGRSNQPQHF.

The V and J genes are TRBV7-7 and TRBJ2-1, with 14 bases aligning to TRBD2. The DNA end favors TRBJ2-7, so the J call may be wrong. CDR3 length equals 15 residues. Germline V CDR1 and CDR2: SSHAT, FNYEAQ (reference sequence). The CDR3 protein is CASSFGTSGSYEQYV. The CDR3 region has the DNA TGTGCCAGCAGCTTCGGGACTAGCGGGAGTTACGAGCAGTACGTC.

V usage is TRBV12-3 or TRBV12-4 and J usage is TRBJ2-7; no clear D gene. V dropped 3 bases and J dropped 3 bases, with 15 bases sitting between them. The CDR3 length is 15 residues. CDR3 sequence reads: CASSFGIAVDYEQYF. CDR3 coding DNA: TGTGCCAGCAGTTTCGGTATTGCAGTCGACTACGAGCAGTACTTC.